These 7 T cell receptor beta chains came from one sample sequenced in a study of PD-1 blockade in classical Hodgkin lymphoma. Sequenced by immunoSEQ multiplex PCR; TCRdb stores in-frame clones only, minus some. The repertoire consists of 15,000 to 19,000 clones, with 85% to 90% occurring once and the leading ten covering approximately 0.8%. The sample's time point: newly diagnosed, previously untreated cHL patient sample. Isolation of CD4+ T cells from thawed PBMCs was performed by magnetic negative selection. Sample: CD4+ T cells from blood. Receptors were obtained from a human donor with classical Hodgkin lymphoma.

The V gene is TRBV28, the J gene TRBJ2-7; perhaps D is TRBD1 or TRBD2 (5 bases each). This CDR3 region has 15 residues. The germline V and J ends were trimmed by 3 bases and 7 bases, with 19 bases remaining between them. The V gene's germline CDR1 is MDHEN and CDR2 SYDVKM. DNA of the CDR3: TGTGCCAGCAGTTTTACCAGGGACCGCCGGCGGGAGCAGTACTTC. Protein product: CASSFTRDRRREQYF.

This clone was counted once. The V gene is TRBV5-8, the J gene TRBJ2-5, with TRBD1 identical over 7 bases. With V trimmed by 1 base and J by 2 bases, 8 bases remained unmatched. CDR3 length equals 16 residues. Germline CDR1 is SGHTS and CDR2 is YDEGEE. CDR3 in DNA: TGTGCCAGCAGCTTGTCTAAGAGGGACAGACAAGAGACCCAGTACTTC. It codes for CASSLSKRDRQETQYF.

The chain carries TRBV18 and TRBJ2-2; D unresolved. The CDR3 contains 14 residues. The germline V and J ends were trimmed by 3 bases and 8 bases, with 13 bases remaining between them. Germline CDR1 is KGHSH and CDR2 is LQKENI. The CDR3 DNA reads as TGTGCCAGCTCACCGTCGACATTATGGGGGGAGCTGTTTTTT. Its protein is CASSPSTLWGELFF.

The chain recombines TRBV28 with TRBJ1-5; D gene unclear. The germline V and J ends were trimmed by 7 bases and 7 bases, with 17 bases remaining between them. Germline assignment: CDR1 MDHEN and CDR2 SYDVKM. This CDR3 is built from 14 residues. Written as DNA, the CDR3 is TGTGCCAGCACCCCGTTAAGGGTTGGGCAGCCCCAGCATTTT. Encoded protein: CASTPLRVGQPQHF.

The CDR3 loop is CASRTGTVDSPLHF. The DNA of the CDR3 is TGTGCCAGTCGCACTGGGACTGTGGATTCACCCCTCCACTTT. The J gene is TRBJ1-6, the V gene TRBV7-9; tentatively, D is TRBD1 (5 bases). From germline, CDR1 is SEHNR and CDR2 FQNEAQ (reference sequence). V gave up 9 bases and J gave up 8 bases, with 17 bases separating them. The CDR3 covers 14 residues.

As DNA, the CDR3 is TGCGCCAGCAGAATCACAACTAGCACAGATACGCAGTATTTT. This encodes CASRITTSTDTQYF. The chain employs TRBV5-1 and TRBJ2-3; D gene ambiguous. CDR3 length equals 14 residues. With 5 bases removed from V and 0 bases from J, the gap between germline ends came to 10 bases. Germline assignment: CDR1 SGHRS and CDR2 YFSETQ.

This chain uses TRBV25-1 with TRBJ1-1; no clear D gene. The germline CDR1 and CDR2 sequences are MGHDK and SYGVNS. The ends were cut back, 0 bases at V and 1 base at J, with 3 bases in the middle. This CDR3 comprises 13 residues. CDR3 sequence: CASSEYGNTEAFF. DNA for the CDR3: TGTGCCAGCAGTGAATACGGGAACACTGAAGCTTTCTTT.